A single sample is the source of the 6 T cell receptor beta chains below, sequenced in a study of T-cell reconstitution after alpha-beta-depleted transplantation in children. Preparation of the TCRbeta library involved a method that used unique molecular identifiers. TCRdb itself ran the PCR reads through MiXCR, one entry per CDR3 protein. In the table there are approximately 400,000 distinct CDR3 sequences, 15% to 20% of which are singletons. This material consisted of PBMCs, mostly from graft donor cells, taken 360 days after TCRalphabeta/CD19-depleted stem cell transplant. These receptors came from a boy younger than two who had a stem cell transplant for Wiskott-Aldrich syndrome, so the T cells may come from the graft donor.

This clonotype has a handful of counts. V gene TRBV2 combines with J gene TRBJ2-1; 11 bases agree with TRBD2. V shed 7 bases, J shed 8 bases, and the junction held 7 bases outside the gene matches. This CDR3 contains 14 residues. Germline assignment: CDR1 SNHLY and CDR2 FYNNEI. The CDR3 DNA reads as TGTGCCAGCATCCTACAACTAGCGGGGGATGAGCAGTTCTTC. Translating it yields CASILQLAGDEQFF.

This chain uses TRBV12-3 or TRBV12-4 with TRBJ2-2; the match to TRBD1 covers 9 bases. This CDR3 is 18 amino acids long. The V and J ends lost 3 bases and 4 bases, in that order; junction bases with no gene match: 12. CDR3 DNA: TGTGCCAGCAGTTTCAGAGTGAGGGACAGGGAGGGCACCGGGGAGCTGTTTTTT. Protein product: CASSFRVRDREGTGELFF.

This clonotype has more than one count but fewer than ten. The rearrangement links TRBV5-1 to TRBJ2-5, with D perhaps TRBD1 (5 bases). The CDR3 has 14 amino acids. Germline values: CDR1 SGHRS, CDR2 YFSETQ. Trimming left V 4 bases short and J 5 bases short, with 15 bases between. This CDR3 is CASSKPRVGETQYF. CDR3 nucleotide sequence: TGCGCCAGCAGCAAGCCCAGGGTTGGTGAGACCCAGTACTTC.

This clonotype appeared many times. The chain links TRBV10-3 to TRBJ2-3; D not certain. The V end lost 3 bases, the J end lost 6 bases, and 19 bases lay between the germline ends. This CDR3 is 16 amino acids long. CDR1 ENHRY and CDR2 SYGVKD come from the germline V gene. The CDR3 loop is CAISEVGTKPSDTQYF. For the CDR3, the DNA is TGTGCCATCAGTGAAGTGGGTACTAAACCCTCTGATACGCAGTATTTT.

In DNA form, the CDR3 reads TGTGCCAGCAGTTACATCGGGACAGGGGGAGTACCTCCCTACGAGCAGTACTTC. Its protein is CASSYIGTGGVPPYEQYF. The chain carries TRBV6-5 and TRBJ2-7, with TRBD1 matching over 11 bases. The J segment lost 2 bases and the V segment lost 2 bases, leaving 11 bases of the junction unmatched. Germline V gives CDR1 MNHEY, CDR2 SVGAGI. The CDR3 contains 18 residues.

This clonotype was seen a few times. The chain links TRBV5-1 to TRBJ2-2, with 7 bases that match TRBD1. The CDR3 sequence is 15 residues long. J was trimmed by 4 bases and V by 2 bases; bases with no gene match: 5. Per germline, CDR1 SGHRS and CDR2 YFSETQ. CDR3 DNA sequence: TGCGCCAGCAGCTTTTACAGGGGATCCACCGGGGAGCTGTTTTTT. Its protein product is CASSFYRGSTGELFF.